The clone carrying this T cell receptor (beta chain) came up a few times. Measured with immunoSEQ multiplex PCR; TCRdb has only the in-frame clones, and not every one. This table has around 200,000 clones, approximately 90% appearing once. The sample comes from a study of blood T cell repertoires in COVID-19. The specimen was PBMCs or T cells enriched from blood (not recorded which). This sequence originates from a woman between 40 and 55 years old with acute COVID-19.

The CDR3 sequence is CASSEAGLYNSPLHF. CDR3 DNA sequence: TGTGCCAGCAGTGAAGCCGGACTTTATAATTCACCCCTCCACTTT. The J gene is TRBJ1-6, the V gene TRBV25-1; no clear D. CDR3 size: 15 residues. The germline V and J ends were trimmed by 2 bases and 4 bases, with 9 bases remaining between them. The germline CDR1 and CDR2 sequences are MGHDK and SYGVNS.